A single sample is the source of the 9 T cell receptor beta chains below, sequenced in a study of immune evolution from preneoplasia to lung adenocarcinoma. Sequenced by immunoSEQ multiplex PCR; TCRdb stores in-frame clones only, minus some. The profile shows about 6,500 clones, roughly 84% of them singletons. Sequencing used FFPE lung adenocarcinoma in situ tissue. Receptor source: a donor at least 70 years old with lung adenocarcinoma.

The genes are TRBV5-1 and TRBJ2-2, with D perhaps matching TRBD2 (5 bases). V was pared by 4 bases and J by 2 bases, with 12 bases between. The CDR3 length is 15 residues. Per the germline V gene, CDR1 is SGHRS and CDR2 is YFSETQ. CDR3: CASSLGRTNTGELFF. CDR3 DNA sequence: TGCGCCAGCAGCCTGGGAAGGACTAACACCGGGGAGCTGTTTTTT. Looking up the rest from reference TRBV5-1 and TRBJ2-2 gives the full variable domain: KAGVTQTPRYLIKTRGQQVTLSCSPISGHRSVSWYQQTPGQGLQFLFEYFSETQRNKGNFPGRFSGRQFSNSRSEMNVSTLELGDSALYLCASSLGRTNTGELFFGEGSRLTVL.

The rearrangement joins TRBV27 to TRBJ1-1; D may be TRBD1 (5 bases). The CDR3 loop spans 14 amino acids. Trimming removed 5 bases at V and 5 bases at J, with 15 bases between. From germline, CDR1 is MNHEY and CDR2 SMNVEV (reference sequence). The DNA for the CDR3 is TGTGCCAGCAGTGTTCGCAGGGATAGTACTGAAGCTTTCTTT. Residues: CASSVRRDSTEAFF.

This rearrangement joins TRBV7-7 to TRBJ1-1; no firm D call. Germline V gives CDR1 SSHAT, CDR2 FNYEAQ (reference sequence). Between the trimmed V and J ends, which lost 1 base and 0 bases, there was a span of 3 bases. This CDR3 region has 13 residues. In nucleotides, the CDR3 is TGTGCCAGCAGCTTAGATATGAACACTGAAGCTTTCTTT. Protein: CASSLDMNTEAFF.

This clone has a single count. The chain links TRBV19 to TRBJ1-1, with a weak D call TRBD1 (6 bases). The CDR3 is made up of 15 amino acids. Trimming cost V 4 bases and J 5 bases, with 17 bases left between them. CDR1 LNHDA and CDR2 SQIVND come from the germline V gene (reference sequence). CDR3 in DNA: TGTGCCAGTAGTAGAGGGGGGGGCGTTGAGACTGAAGCTTTCTTT. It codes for CASSRGGGVETEAFF. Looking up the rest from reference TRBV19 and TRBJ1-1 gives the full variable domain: DGGITQSPKYLFRKEGQNVTLSCEQNLNHDAMYWYRQDPGQGLRLIYYSQIVNDFQKGDIAEGYSVSREKKESFPLTVTSAQKNPTAFYLCASSRGGGVETEAFFGQGTRLTVV.

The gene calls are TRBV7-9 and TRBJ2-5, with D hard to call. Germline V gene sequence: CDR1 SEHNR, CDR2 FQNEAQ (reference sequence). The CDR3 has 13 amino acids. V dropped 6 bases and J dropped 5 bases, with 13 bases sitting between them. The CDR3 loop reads CASRSEVAETQYF. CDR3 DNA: TGTGCCAGCAGGAGCGAGGTAGCTGAGACCCAGTACTTC.

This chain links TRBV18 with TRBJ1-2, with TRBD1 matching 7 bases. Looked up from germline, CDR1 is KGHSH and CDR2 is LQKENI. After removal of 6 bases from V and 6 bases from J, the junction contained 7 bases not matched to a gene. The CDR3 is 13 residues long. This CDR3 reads CASSSTGTDGYTF. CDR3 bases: TGTGCCAGCTCCTCGACAGGGACGGATGGCTACACCTTC.

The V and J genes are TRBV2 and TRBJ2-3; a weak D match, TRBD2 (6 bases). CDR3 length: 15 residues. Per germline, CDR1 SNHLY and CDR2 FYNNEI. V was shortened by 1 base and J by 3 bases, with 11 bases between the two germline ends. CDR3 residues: CASSEVWEATDTQYF. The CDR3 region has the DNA TGTGCCAGCAGTGAAGTGTGGGAGGCAACAGATACGCAGTATTTT.

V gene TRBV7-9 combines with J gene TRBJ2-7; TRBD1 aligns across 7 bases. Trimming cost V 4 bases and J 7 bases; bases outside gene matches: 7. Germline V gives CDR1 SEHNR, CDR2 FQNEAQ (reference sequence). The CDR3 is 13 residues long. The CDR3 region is CASSSTGVGEQYF. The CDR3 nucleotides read TGTGCCAGCAGCTCAACAGGGGTAGGGGAGCAGTACTTC.

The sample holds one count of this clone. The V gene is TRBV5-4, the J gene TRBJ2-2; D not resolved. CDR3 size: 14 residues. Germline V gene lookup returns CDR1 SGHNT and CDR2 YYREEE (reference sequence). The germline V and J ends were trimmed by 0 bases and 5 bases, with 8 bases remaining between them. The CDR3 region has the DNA TGTGCCAGCAGCTTGGACAGATTTACCGGGGAGCTGTTTTTT. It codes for CASSLDRFTGELFF.